Listed here are 27 T cell receptor beta chains from one sample, sequenced in a study of blood T cell repertoires in COVID-19. The protocol was immunoSEQ multiplex PCR, while the TCRdb copy is restricted to in-frame clones and leaves out a portion. The top ten clones hold roughly 12% of a sample with about 190,000 clones, 70% to 85% of them seen once. Sequencing used peripheral blood. These receptors all come from a woman between 45 and 65 years old with acute or convalescent COVID-19.

J is TRBJ1-1 and V is TRBV6-5; D possibly corresponds to TRBD1 (5 bases). Germline V lookup: CDR1 MNHEY, CDR2 SVGAGI. Trimming shortened V by 6 bases and J by 10 bases, and 18 bases separated the two germline ends. This CDR3 comprises 13 residues. The CDR3 loop is CASRFDSSKGAFF. DNA of the CDR3: TGTGCCAGCAGATTCGACAGCTCGAAGGGAGCTTTCTTT.

V gene TRBV4-1 combines with J gene TRBJ1-2; 7 nucleotides line up with TRBD1. Trimming at V came to 0 bases and at J to 7 bases, leaving 5 bases not matched to a gene. From germline, CDR1 is MGHRA and CDR2 YSYEKL. CDR3 length equals 14 residues. The CDR3 nucleotides read TGCGCCAGCAGCCAAGAACAGGGGAATGGTGGCTACACCTTC. Its protein product is CASSQEQGNGGYTF.

The rearrangement joins TRBV20-1 to TRBJ2-3; D perhaps matches TRBD2 (7 bases). Germline values: CDR1 DFQATT, CDR2 SNEGSKA (reference sequence). The CDR3 totals 14 residues. Trimming pared 3 bases from V and 3 bases from J, leaving 13 bases between. The CDR3 coding sequence is TGCAGTGCTAGTAGCGCGGGGGCTACAGATACGCAGTATTTT. It yields the protein CSASSAGATDTQYF.

This clone was counted between two and nine times. The rearrangement links TRBV9 to TRBJ2-1; no clear D gene. Germline V gives CDR1 SGDLS, CDR2 YYNGEE. V lost 4 bases and J 7 bases, leaving 21 bases between the germline ends. The CDR3 loop spans 16 amino acids. The CDR3, as DNA: TGTGCCAGCAGCTCAAGCCCCGGGTCCATGGAGAATGAGCAGTTCTTC. Protein: CASSSSPGSMENEQFF.

This clone was recorded once. This sequence joins TRBV5-1 and TRBJ1-4; TRBD1 is a possible D gene (6 bases). The CDR3 extends over 15 amino acids. Germline V CDR1 and CDR2: SGHRS, YFSETQ. Trimming removed 5 bases at V and 0 bases at J, with 11 bases between. For the CDR3, the DNA is TGCGCCAGCAGTGGGGGCTCTGCAACTAATGAAAAACTGTTTTTT. Its protein product is CASSGGSATNEKLFF.

V and J are TRBV4-1 and TRBJ1-6, with no clear D. Germline V gene sequence: CDR1 MGHRA, CDR2 YSYEKL. The CDR3 has 15 residues. V was shortened by 0 bases and J by 8 bases, with 11 bases between the two germline ends. Here the CDR3 DNA reads TGCGCCAGCAGCCAAGATCAAGTGGGAGATTCACCCCTCCACTTT. This sequence encodes CASSQDQVGDSPLHF.

This clone was detected a few times. CDR3 residues: CASSEGGLAGVAEQYF. The CDR3 DNA reads as TGTGCCAGCAGTGAAGGGGGCCTAGCGGGAGTCGCCGAGCAGTACTTC. This sequence joins TRBV2 and TRBJ2-7; TRBD2 agrees at 10 bases. V was pared by 1 base and J by 6 bases, with 9 bases of the junction left unmatched. The CDR3 sequence is 16 residues long. CDR1 and CDR2 (germline): SNHLY, FYNNEI.

The rearrangement links TRBV6-1 to TRBJ2-5; TRBD1 might be the D (6 bases). Trimming pared 5 bases from V and 2 bases from J, leaving 9 bases between. The CDR3 loop spans 13 amino acids. CDR1 MNHNS and CDR2 SASEGT come from the germline V gene. CDR3 nucleotide sequence: TGTGCCAGCAGTCAAACAGGGCAAGAGACCCAGTACTTC. Amino acid sequence: CASSQTGQETQYF.

The chain is built from TRBV18 and TRBJ2-2; no firm D call. Germline values: CDR1 KGHSH, CDR2 LQKENI. The V gene lost 1 base and the J gene lost 1 base, with 7 bases spanning the gap. The CDR3 extends over 15 amino acids. CDR3 in DNA: TGTGCCAGCTCACCACGCTCCAGGAACACCGGGGAGCTGTTTTTT. Translating it yields CASSPRSRNTGELFF.

This chain connects TRBV6-5 to TRBJ1-4, with TRBD1 identical over 7 bases. Unmatched junction bases numbered 4, after V lost 6 bases and J lost 0 bases. Germline V lookup: CDR1 MNHEY, CDR2 SVGAGI. The CDR3 has 15 amino acids. In DNA form, the CDR3 reads TGTGCCAGCAGAAGACAGGGCGCAACTAATGAAAAACTGTTTTTT. Protein sequence: CASRRQGATNEKLFF.

In this sample, this clone turned up a few times. A junction end diverges from the germline sequence, so it may reflect a read error. This rearrangement joins TRBV6-1 to TRBJ1-1; TRBD1 might be the D (5 bases). This CDR3 has 17 residues. Germline assignment: CDR1 MNHNS and CDR2 SASEGT. The CDR3 spells CASSEIRGSGRNAEAFF. The CDR3 DNA is TGTGCCAGCAGTGAAATTAGAGGTTCAGGGAGGAACGCTGAAGCTTTCTTT.

The chain combines TRBV7-9 with TRBJ2-7, with TRBD1 identical over 8 bases. The CDR3 totals 15 residues. The J segment lost 4 bases and the V segment lost 5 bases, leaving 10 bases of the junction unmatched. Germline V gene sequence: CDR1 SEHNR, CDR2 FQNEAQ (reference sequence). The CDR3, as DNA: TGTGCCAGCAGCCTCCCGGGACAGGAGATTTACGAGCAGTACTTC. It codes for CASSLPGQEIYEQYF. The whole variable domain, remainder taken from reference TRBV7-9 and TRBJ2-7, is DTGVSQNPRHKITKRGQNVTFRCDPISEHNRLYWYRQTLGQGPEFLTYFQNEAQLEKSRLLSDRFSAERPKGSFSTLEIQRTEQGDSAMYLCASSLPGQEIYEQYFGPGTRLTVT.

This clone appeared once. The chain recombines TRBV7-2 with TRBJ1-2; TRBD1 agrees at 7 bases. Germline V lookup: CDR1 SGHTA, CDR2 FQGNSA. The V and J ends lost 4 bases and 4 bases, in that order; junction bases with no gene match: 9. CDR3 size: 15 residues. CDR3: CASSSGGTALYGYTF. CDR3 sequence (DNA): TGTGCCAGCAGCTCAGGGGGGACAGCCCTCTATGGCTACACCTTC.

This clone has just one count. The V and J genes are TRBV11-2 and TRBJ1-1; TRBD1 matches at 7 bases. J lost 3 bases, V lost 0 bases, and 1 base had no gene match. Germline loops: CDR1 SGHAT, CDR2 FQNNGV. The CDR3 covers 14 residues. For the CDR3, the DNA is TGTGCCAGCAGCTTAGAACAGGGGTACACTGAAGCTTTCTTT. Translated: CASSLEQGYTEAFF.

The CDR3 bases are TGTGCCAGCAGCTCCCACAGGGTCCCCACAGATACGCAGTATTTT. Protein sequence: CASSSHRVPTDTQYF. The chain joins TRBV11-2 to TRBJ2-3; TRBD1 is a possible D gene (6 bases). V lost 4 bases and J lost 2, with 13 bases in between. CDR3 length: 15 amino acids. Germline CDR1 SGHAT, CDR2 FQNNGV.

V usage is TRBV5-1 and J usage is TRBJ2-7, with TRBD1 matching 7 bases. With V trimmed by 5 bases and J by 6 bases, 8 bases remained unmatched. The CDR3 spans 13 residues. Germline CDR1 SGHRS, CDR2 YFSETQ. Here the CDR3 DNA reads TGCGCCAGCAGACCTAGACAGGGACGCGAGCAGTACTTC. Amino acids: CASRPRQGREQYF.

This clone was found a few times. The chain recombines TRBV3-1 (or the pseudogene TRBV3-2) with TRBJ1-1, with D unclear. This CDR3 has 14 amino acids. Germline lookup yields CDR1 LGHDT and CDR2 YNNKEL (reference sequence). Trimming removed 4 bases from V and 3 bases from J, with 12 bases in between. CDR3 residues: CASSRVGRDTEAFF. DNA for the CDR3: TGTGCCAGCAGCCGGGTAGGGAGGGACACTGAAGCTTTCTTT.

The chain is built from TRBV7-9 and TRBJ1-1; D might be TRBD1 (5 bases). The CDR3 length is 13 residues. CDR1 is SEHNR, CDR2 FQNEAQ, per germline (reference sequence). The V end was cut by 3 bases, the J end by 8 bases, with 13 bases between. CDR3 DNA: TGTGCCAGCAGCTTGAGTTCAGGGTTGGAAGCTTTCTTT. Protein sequence: CASSLSSGLEAFF.

This rearrangement joins TRBV4-3 to TRBJ2-6, with TRBD1 identical over 7 bases. CDR3 length equals 16 residues. The trim removed 4 bases at V and 1 base at J, leaving 4 bases unmatched. Germline CDR1 and CDR2: LGHNA and YSLEER. CDR3 region: CASSPGQQSGANVLTF. CDR3 nucleotides: TGCGCCAGCAGCCCGGGACAGCAATCTGGGGCCAACGTCCTGACTTTC.

V is TRBV6-1 and J is TRBJ2-2; unclear D gene. This CDR3 is 14 amino acids long. The germline V gene encodes CDR1 MNHNS and CDR2 SASEGT. The V end lost 6 bases, the J end lost 5 bases, and 13 bases lay between the germline ends. CDR3 residues: CASRYRLETGELFF. The CDR3 coding sequence is TGTGCCAGCAGATACCGACTCGAAACCGGGGAGCTGTTTTTT.

This clone was seen a single time. The V call is TRBV7-5, the J call TRBJ1-1; the listed D gene, TRBD1, was not tested against the DNA. TRBV7-5 is described as a pseudogene. This CDR3 comprises 19 residues. The CDR3 coding sequence is TGTGCCAGAAGCTTAGAAGGGGTACGGAGCAGGCCATCTAACACTGAAGCTTTCTTT. Protein: CARSLEGVRSRPSNTEAFF.

This clone has more than one count but fewer than ten. For the CDR3, the DNA is TGTGCCAGTAGCAGGACTAGCGGATCCTACAATGAGCAGTTCTTC. As protein: CASSRTSGSYNEQFF. This chain links TRBV19 with TRBJ2-1, with 10 bases lining up with TRBD2. The CDR3 is made up of 15 amino acids. Germline loops: CDR1 LNHDA, CDR2 SQIVND (reference sequence). J gave up 1 base and V 6 bases, and 3 bases lay outside the gene matches. The complete variable domain, with remaining parts taken from reference TRBV19 and TRBJ2-1, reads DGGITQSPKYLFRKEGQNVTLSCEQNLNHDAMYWYRQDPGQGLRLIYYSQIVNDFQKGDIAEGYSVSREKKESFPLTVTSAQKNPTAFYLCASSRTSGSYNEQFFGPGTRLTVL.

The chain is built from TRBV27 and TRBJ2-3, with 7 bases matching TRBD2. J lost 1 base, V lost 6 bases, and 4 bases had no gene match. This CDR3 contains 14 residues. Germline V lookup: CDR1 MNHEY, CDR2 SMNVEV (reference sequence). The CDR3 here is CASRVLAGTDTQYF. The CDR3 bases are TGTGCCAGCAGGGTTCTAGCGGGCACAGATACGCAGTATTTT.

This clone came up a few times. Here the CDR3 reads CASSLQGSTEAFF. The CDR3 DNA sequence: TGTGCCAGCAGCTTACAGGGAAGTACTGAAGCTTTCTTT. The chain employs TRBV7-9 and TRBJ1-1, with TRBD1 as a possible D gene (5 bases). The V and J ends lost 2 bases and 5 bases respectively, with 9 bases between them. The CDR3 is 13 residues long. Germline CDR1 is SEHNR and CDR2 is FQNEAQ (reference sequence).

The chain has TRBV5-8 and TRBJ2-5; D not resolved. The CDR3 has 13 amino acids. V shed 2 bases and J shed 4 bases, with 9 bases lying between them. Germline lookup yields CDR1 SGHTS and CDR2 YDEGEE. This chain's CDR3 is CASSFFNRETQYF. Written as DNA, the CDR3 is TGTGCCAGCAGCTTTTTTAATAGAGAGACCCAGTACTTC.

This chain uses TRBV2 with TRBJ1-5, with a weak D call TRBD1 (6 bases). The germline CDR1 and CDR2 sequences are SNHLY and FYNNEI. Trimming removed 4 bases from V and 3 bases from J, with 13 bases in between. The CDR3 is 15 residues long. CDR3 region: CASSAGGHFNQPQHF. The CDR3 DNA is TGTGCCAGCAGTGCTGGGGGCCACTTCAATCAGCCCCAGCATTTT.

The chain has TRBV6-1 and TRBJ2-3, with D unresolved. The CDR3 is 17 amino acids. Trimming stripped 2 bases from V and 0 bases from J, with 15 bases between. Looked up from germline, CDR1 is MNHNS and CDR2 is SASEGT. CDR3 residues: CASSENLGGGSTDTQYF. In nucleotides, the CDR3 is TGTGCCAGCAGTGAAAATCTTGGCGGCGGTAGCACAGATACGCAGTATTTT.